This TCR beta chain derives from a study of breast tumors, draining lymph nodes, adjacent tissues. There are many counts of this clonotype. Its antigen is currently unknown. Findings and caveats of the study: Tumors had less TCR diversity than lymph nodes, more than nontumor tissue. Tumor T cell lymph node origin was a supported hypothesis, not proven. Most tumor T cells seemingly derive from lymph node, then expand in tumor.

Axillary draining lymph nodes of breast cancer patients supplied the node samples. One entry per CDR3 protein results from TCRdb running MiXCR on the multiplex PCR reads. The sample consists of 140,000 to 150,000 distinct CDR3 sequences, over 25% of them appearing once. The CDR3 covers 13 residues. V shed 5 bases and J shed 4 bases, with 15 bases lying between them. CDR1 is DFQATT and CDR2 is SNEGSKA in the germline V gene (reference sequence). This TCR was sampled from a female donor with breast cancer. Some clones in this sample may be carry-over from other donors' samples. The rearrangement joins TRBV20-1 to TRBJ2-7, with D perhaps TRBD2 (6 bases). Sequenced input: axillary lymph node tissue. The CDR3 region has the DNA TGCAGTGCTCAGCCGGGGGTGGGGTACGAGCAGTACTTC. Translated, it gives CSAQPGVGYEQYF.